The rows below give T cell receptor beta chains drawn from one sample of a study of control samples from healthy donors and cancer patients. The assay was immunoSEQ multiplex PCR, and TCRdb's table has in-frame clones only and misses some. This sample has about 120,000 clones, with 89% found just once. What was sequenced was blood. The receptor set was obtained from a man aged 45-60 years in good health. Both conserved end residues are part of each CDR3. D genes are given only for firm matches. A row's size may be missing; if present it is once, few, many or a size class.

d_call,v_call,clone_size,j_call,cdr3_nt,cdr3_aa
TRBD1,TRBV5-6,-,TRBJ1-2,TGTGCCAGCAGCGTGGACAGGGGTCGTGACTATGGCTACACCTTC,CASSVDRGRDYGYTF
-,TRBV29-1,-,TRBJ1-1,TGCAGCGTTGGGGGGACATTGAACACTGAAGCTTTCTTT,CSVGGTLNTEAFF
-,TRBV19,-,TRBJ1-3,TGTGCCAGTAGTCTTTATGACAGCCCGAATTCTGGAAACACCATATATTTT,CASSLYDSPNSGNTIYF
-,TRBV16,-,TRBJ1-3,TGTGCCAGCAGCCCATCAGCAGGGGCTGGAAACACCATATATTTT,CASSPSAGAGNTIYF
-,TRBV15,-,TRBJ2-7,TGTGCCACCAGTAGCGGTCGCGGGGAGATCTACGAGCAGTACTTC,CATSSGRGEIYEQYF
TRBD1,TRBV7-9,-,TRBJ2-2,TGTGCCAGCAGCCTAGGGACAGGGGAAACCGGGGAGCTGTTTTTT,CASSLGTGETGELFF
-,TRBV6-5,-,TRBJ2-7,TGTGCCTTGGCAGGGTACTCCTACGAGCAGTACTTC,CALAGYSYEQYF
-,TRBV18,-,TRBJ1-3,TGTGCCAGCTCACCAGGGGGACCTGGAAACACCATATATTTT,CASSPGGPGNTIYF
-,TRBV25-1,-,TRBJ1-3,TGTGCCAGCAGTTTTCGACCTGGAAACACCATATATTTT,CASSFRPGNTIYF
-,TRBV5-6,-,TRBJ2-7,TGTGCCAGCAGCCCCGGACAGTCCTACGAGCAGTACTTC,CASSPGQSYEQYF
-,TRBV6-2/TRBV6-3,-,TRBJ1-6,TGTGCCAGCAGTTACAAGGGCTGGAATTCACCCCTCCACTTT,CASSYKGWNSPLHF
-,TRBV6-2/TRBV6-3,-,TRBJ1-5,TGTGCCAGCAGTTACTCGGGACATAAGTATCAGCCCCAGCATTTT,CASSYSGHKYQPQHF
-,TRBV4-3,-,TRBJ2-7,TGCGCCAGCAGCCACCTATCTAGGGACTCATTGACCTACGAGCAGTACTTC,CASSHLSRDSLTYEQYF
-,TRBV6-5,-,TRBJ1-5,TGTGCCAGCAATGGACTCCTCCCAGGTCAGCCCCAGCATTTT,CASNGLLPGQPQHF
TRBD1,TRBV2,few,TRBJ1-1,TGTGCCAGCACGTACAGGGGGCGGAACACTGAAGCTTTCTTT,CASTYRGRNTEAFF
-,TRBV5-1,-,TRBJ2-7,TGCGCCAGCAGCTTGGACGCCGAGCAGTACTTC,CASSLDAEQYF
TRBD2,TRBV6-5,-,TRBJ2-3,TGTGCCCCTCTAGCGGGCACAGATACGCAGTATTTT,CAPLAGTDTQYF
TRBD2,TRBV7-7,-,TRBJ2-1,TGTGCCAGCAGCTTAGGGGGGGGCAATGAGCAGTTCTTC,CASSLGGGNEQFF
TRBD1,TRBV7-9,-,TRBJ1-1,TGTGCCAGCACCTACCTAATGACAGGGGGTGACACTGAAGCTTTCTTT,CASTYLMTGGDTEAFF
-,TRBV27,-,TRBJ2-2,TGTGCCAGCACCCCGTTCCCGGGATATAGCACTGGGGAGCTGTTTTTT,CASTPFPGYSTGELFF
TRBD1,TRBV27,-,TRBJ2-5,TGTGCCAGCAGTTTCGGGACAGGGCAAGAGACCCAGTACTTC,CASSFGTGQETQYF
-,TRBV5-5,-,TRBJ1-1,TGTGCCAGCAGCTTGTGGTGGGAGTATAGTGAAGCTTTCTTT,CASSLWWEYSEAFF
TRBD2,TRBV3-1/TRBV3-2,-,TRBJ2-5,TGTGCCAGCAGCCATCAGACTAGCGGGGGGCAAGAGACCCAGTACTTC,CASSHQTSGGQETQYF
-,TRBV19,-,TRBJ2-7,TGTGCCAGTAGTATAGTAGGCACAGCCTACGAGCAGTACTTC,CASSIVGTAYEQYF
TRBD1,TRBV15,-,TRBJ1-1,TGTGCCACCAGGGGACAGGGGAGGAATTCTGAAGCTTTCTTT,CATRGQGRNSEAFF
-,TRBV2,-,TRBJ2-3,TGTGCCAGCAGTGAAACTGTTTCAGATACGCAGTATTTT,CASSETVSDTQYF
TRBD1,TRBV30,-,TRBJ1-2,TGTGCCTGGACCCAGGGGGTGGGCGGCTACACCTTC,CAWTQGVGGYTF
-,TRBV9,once,TRBJ1-6,TGTGCCAGCAGCGTAGGGGGGTTGTCCTATAATTCACCCCTCCACTTT,CASSVGGLSYNSPLHF
TRBD1,TRBV27,-,TRBJ1-1,TGTGCCAGCAGTCCGAGACAGGGGGACGGTGAAGCTTTCTTT,CASSPRQGDGEAFF
TRBD1,TRBV7-2,once,TRBJ1-2,TGTGCCAGCAGCTTGGCCCTTACAGGGGGCGATGGCTACACCTTC,CASSLALTGGDGYTF
TRBD2,TRBV6-1,few,TRBJ2-3,TGTGCCAGCAGTGACGGGGGGGGAAGCACAGATACGCAGTATTTT,CASSDGGGSTDTQYF
-,TRBV5-8,-,TRBJ2-1,TGTGCCAGCAGCTGGGGGGGACAAAGGAAATTCTTC,CASSWGGQRKFF
TRBD2,TRBV7-9,few,TRBJ2-1,TGTGCCAGCAGCCCCCTAGCGGGGGGGCCGTCAAATGAGCAGTTCTTC,CASSPLAGGPSNEQFF